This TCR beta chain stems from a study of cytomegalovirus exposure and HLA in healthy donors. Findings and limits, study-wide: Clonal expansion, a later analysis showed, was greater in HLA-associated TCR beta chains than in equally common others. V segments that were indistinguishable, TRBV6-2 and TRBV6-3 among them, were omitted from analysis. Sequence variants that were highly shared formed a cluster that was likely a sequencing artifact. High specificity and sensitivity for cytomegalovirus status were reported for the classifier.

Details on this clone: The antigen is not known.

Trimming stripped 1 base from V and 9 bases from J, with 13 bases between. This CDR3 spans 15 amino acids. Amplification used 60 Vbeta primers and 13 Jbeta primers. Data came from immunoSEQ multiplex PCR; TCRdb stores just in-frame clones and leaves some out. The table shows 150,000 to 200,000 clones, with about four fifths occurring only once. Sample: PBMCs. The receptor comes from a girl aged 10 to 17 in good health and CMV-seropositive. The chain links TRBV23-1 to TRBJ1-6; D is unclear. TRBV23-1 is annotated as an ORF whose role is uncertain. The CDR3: CASSQFGPRGSPLHF. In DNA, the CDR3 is TGCGCCAGCAGTCAATTCGGCCCACGGGGTTCACCCCTCCACTTT.